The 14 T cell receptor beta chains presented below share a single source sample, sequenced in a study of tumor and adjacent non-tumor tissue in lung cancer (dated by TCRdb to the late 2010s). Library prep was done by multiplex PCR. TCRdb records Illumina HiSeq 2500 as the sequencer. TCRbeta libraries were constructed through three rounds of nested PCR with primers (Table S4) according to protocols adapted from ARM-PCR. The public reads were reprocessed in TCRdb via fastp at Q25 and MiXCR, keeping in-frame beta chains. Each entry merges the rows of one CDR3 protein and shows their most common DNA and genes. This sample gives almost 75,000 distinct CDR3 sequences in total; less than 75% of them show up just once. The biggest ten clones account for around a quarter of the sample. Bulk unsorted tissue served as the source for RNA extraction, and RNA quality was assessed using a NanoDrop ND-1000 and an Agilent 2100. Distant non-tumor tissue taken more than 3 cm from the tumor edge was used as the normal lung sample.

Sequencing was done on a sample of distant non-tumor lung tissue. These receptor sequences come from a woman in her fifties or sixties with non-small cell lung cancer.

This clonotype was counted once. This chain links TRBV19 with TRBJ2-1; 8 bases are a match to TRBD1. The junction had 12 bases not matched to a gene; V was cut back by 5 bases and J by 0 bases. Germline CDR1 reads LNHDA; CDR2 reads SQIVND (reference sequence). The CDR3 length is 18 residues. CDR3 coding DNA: TGTGCCAGTAGTTCGGACAGGGCATCTCTCCGCTCCTACAATGAGCAGTTCTTC. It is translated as CASSSDRASLRSYNEQFF.

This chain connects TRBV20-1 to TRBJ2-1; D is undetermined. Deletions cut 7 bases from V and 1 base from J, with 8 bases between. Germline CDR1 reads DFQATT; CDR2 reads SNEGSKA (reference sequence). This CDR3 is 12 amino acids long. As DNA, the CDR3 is TGCAGTGTAACCTTGTCCTACAATGAGCAGTTCTTC. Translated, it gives CSVTLSYNEQFF.

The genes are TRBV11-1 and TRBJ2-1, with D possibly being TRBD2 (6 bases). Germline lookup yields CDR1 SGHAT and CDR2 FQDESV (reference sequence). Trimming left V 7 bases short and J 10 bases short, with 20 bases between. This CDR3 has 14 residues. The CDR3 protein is CASTLTGVGKEQFF. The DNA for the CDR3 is TGTGCCAGCACACTAACGGGAGTAGGGAAAGAGCAGTTCTTC.

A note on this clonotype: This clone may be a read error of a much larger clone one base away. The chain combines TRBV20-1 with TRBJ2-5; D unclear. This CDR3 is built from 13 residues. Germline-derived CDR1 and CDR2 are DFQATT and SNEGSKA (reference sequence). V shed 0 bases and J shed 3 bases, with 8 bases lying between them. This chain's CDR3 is CSAREAVKETQYF. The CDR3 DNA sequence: TGCAGTGCTAGAGAGGCAGTGAAAGAGACCCAGTACTTC.

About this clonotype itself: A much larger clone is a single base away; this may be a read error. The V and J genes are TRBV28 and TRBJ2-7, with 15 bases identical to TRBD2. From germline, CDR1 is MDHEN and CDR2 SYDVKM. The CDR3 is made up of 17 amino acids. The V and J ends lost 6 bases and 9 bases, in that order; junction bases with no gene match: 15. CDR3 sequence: CASRGLAGGPYKNGQYF. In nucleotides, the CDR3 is TGTGCCAGCAGGGGACTAGCGGGAGGACCTTACAAAAACGGGCAGTACTTC.

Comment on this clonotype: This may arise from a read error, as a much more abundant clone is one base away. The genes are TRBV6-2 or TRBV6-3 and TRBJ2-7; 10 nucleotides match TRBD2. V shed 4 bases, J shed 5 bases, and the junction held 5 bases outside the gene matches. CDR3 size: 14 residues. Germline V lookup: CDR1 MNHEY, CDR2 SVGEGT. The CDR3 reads CASSFSGRSDEQYF. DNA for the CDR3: TGTGCCAGCAGTTTTAGCGGGAGGTCCGACGAGCAGTACTTC.

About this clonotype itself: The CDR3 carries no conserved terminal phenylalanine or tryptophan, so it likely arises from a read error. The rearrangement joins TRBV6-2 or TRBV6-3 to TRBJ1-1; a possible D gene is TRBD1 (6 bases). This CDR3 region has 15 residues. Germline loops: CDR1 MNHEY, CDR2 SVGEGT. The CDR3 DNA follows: TGTACCAGCAGTGGTGGCAGGGGCGGGTACACTGAAGCTTTCCTT. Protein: CTSSGGRGGYTEAFL.

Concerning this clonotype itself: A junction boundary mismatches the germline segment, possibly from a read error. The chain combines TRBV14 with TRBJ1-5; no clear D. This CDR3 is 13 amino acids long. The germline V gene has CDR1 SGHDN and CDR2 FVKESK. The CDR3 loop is CTSSQSESQPQHF. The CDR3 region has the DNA TGTACCAGCAGTCAAAGCGAATCGCAGCCCCAACATTTT.

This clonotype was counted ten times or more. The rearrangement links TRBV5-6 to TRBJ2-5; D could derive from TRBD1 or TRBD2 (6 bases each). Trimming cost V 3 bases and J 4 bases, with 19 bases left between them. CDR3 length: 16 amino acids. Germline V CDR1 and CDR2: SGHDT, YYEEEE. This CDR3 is CASSSERGAIGETQYF. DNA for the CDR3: TGTGCCAGCAGCTCCGAAAGGGGGGCGATTGGAGAGACCCAGTACTTC.

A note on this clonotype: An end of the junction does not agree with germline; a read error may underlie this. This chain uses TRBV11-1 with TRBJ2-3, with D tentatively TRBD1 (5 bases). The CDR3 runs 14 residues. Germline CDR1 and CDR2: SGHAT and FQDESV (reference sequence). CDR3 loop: CASSLATLTDTQYF. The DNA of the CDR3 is TGTGCCAGCAGCTTAGCGACCCTGACAGATACGCAATATTTT.

CDR3: CASSGSYSNSPLHF. The DNA of the CDR3 is TGCGCCAGCAGTGGGTCCTACAGCAATTCACCCCTCCACTTT. The V and J genes are TRBV10-2 and TRBJ1-6; D uncertain. Trimming stripped 4 bases from V and 7 bases from J, with 11 bases between. The CDR3 runs to 14 residues. The germline CDR1 and CDR2 sequences are WSHSY and SAAADI.

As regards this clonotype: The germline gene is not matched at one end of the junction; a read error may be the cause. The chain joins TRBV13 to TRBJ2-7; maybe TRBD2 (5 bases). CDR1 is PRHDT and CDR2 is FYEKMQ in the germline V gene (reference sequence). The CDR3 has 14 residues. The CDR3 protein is CANSSRGSRYEQYF. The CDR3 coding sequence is TGTGCCAACAGCTCGCGTGGGAGCAGATACGAGCAGTACTTC.

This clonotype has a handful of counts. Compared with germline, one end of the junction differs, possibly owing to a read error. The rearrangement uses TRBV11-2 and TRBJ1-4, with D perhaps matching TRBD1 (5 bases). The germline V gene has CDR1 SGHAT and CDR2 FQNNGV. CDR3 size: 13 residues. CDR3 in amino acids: CVSNLDLWGSLFF. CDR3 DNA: TGTGTCAGCAACTTAGATCTATGGGGGTCTCTGTTTTTT.

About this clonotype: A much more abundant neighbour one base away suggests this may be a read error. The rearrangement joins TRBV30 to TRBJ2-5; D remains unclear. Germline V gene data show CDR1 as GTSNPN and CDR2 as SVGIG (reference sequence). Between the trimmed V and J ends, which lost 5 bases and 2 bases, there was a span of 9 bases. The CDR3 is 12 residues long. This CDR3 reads CAWDGWQETQYF. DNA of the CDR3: TGTGCCTGGGACGGATGGCAAGAGACCCAGTACTTC. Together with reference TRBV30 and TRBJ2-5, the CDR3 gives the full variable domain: SQTIHQWPATLVQPVGSPLSLECTVEGTSNPNLYWYRQAAGRGLQLLFYSVGIGQISSEVPQNLSASRPQDRQFILSSKKLLLSDSGFYLCAWDGWQETQYFGPGTRLLVL.